A selection of T cell receptor beta chains follows, all from one sample in a study of Ad26.COV2.S vaccination and SARS-CoV-2 variants. The method was immunoSEQ multiplex PCR; TCRdb's version includes in-frame clones alone and lacks a portion of them. The table has under 550,000 clones, roughly 88% seen once. The sample consisted of peripheral blood, taken in a trial of Ad26.COV2.S vaccine versus placebo. The receptors originated from a person between 18 and 65 years old who received the Ad26.COV2.S COVID-19 vaccine or a placebo. The CDR3 runs from the conserved cysteine through the conserved F or W. A D gene is named only where the DNA matches it firmly. Rows may omit the clone size; those that give it use once, few, many or a size class.

j_call clone_size d_call v_call cdr3_aa cdr3_nt
TRBJ1-2 - - TRBV11-3 CASSLAYGYTF TGTGCCAGCAGCTTGGCTTATGGCTACACCTTC
TRBJ2-2 few - TRBV6-6 CASSYGQGGSGELFF TGTGCCAGCAGTTACGGCCAGGGGGGATCCGGGGAGCTGTTTTTT
TRBJ1-1 - - TRBV28 CASSLWGTGTVNTEAFF TGTGCCAGCAGTTTATGGGGAACGGGGACCGTGAACACTGAAGCTTTCTTT
TRBJ2-7 once - TRBV7-9 CASSGPSYEQYF TGTGCCAGCAGCGGTCCCTCCTACGAGCAGTACTTC
TRBJ2-7 - - TRBV14 CASSQESGRGYEQYF TGTGCCAGCAGCCAAGAGTCCGGCAGGGGCTACGAGCAGTACTTC
TRBJ2-5 - - TRBV6-2/TRBV6-3 CASSYSIGSGETQYF TGTGCCAGCAGTTACTCGATCGGAAGTGGTGAGACCCAGTACTTC
TRBJ2-3 - - TRBV6-2/TRBV6-3 CASSFPEWDTQYF TGTGCCAGCAGTTTCCCGGAGTGGGATACGCAGTATTTT
TRBJ1-2 - TRBD1 TRBV7-2 CASSTGTGLIAGYTF TGTGCCAGCAGCACCGGGACAGGATTAATCGCTGGCTACACCTTC
TRBJ2-5 - - TRBV2 CASSVDRNQETQYF TGTGCCAGCAGTGTCGACAGAAACCAAGAGACCCAGTACTTC
TRBJ1-4 - TRBD1 TRBV19 CASSIWTGSEKLFF TGTGCCAGTAGTATATGGACAGGGAGCGAAAAACTGTTTTTT
TRBJ1-4 - - TRBV3-1/TRBV3-2 CASSQGSTNEKLFF TGTGCCAGCAGCCAAGGGAGTACTAATGAAAAACTGTTTTTT
TRBJ2-1 - - TRBV15 CATSRAAPTGLSYNEQFF TGTGCCACCAGCAGAGCCGCCCCCACAGGGTTGAGCTACAATGAGCAGTTCTTC
TRBJ2-7 once TRBD2 TRBV5-5 CASSAKTSGGSYEQYF TGTGCCAGCAGCGCAAAGACTAGCGGGGGCTCCTACGAGCAGTACTTC
TRBJ2-7 - - TRBV6-1 CASMAPRGRSYEQYF TGTGCCAGTATGGCCCCCCGGGGGCGAAGCTACGAGCAGTACTTC
TRBJ2-7 - TRBD1 TRBV9 CASSARTGAKYEQYF TGTGCCAGCAGCGCGCGGACAGGGGCTAAGTACGAGCAGTACTTC
TRBJ2-3 - - TRBV18 CASSPRLPGAQGTDTQYF TGTGCCAGCTCACCGCGACTCCCAGGGGCTCAAGGCACAGATACGCAGTATTTT
TRBJ2-5 - TRBD2 TRBV20-1 CSASSGTMGPGGTQYF TGCAGTGCTAGTTCTGGGACTATGGGACCGGGGGGGACCCAGTACTTC
TRBJ2-7 - - TRBV7-2 CASSPLGEPYEQYF TGTGCCAGCAGCCCACTTGGAGAGCCCTACGAGCAGTACTTC
TRBJ2-7 - - TRBV9 CASSVDGTHYEQYF TGTGCCAGCAGCGTAGACGGGACACACTACGAGCAGTACTTC
TRBJ1-5 - - TRBV7-9 CASSLQGLQPQHF TGTGCCAGCAGCTTACAGGGGCTTCAGCCCCAGCATTTT
TRBJ1-5 - - TRBV30 CAWSKGDQPQHF TGTGCCTGGAGTAAAGGGGATCAGCCCCAGCATTTT
TRBJ1-3 few - TRBV30 CAWTNGGVGNTIYF TGTGCCTGGACCAATGGGGGGGTTGGAAACACCATATATTTT
TRBJ2-1 - - TRBV7-9 CASSLISQLSYNEQFF TGTGCCAGCAGCTTAATAAGTCAGCTATCCTACAATGAGCAGTTCTTC
TRBJ2-7 few TRBD1 TRBV6-2/TRBV6-3 CASSGQGSYEQYF TGTGCCAGCAGCGGACAGGGGTCCTACGAGCAGTACTTC
TRBJ2-3 - - TRBV28 CASSNLRWGSDTQYF TGTGCCAGCAGTAACCTGCGATGGGGATCAGATACGCAGTATTTT
TRBJ1-2 - TRBD1 TRBV6-6 CASSLLGQVNYGYTF TGTGCCAGCAGTTTACTCGGACAGGTTAACTATGGCTACACCTTC
TRBJ1-4 - - TRBV13 CASSLASTNEKLFF TGTGCCAGCAGCTTAGCGTCAACGAATGAAAAACTGTTTTTT
TRBJ2-1 - TRBD1 TRBV7-2 CASSLGPAGGNEQFF TGTGCCAGCAGCTTAGGCCCCGCAGGGGGCAATGAGCAGTTCTTC
TRBJ2-7 - - TRBV9 CASSVIGDSYEQYF TGTGCCAGCAGCGTGATCGGGGACTCCTACGAGCAGTACTTC
TRBJ2-7 - - TRBV7-5 CVRSLGAKPYEQYF TGTGTCAGAAGCTTAGGAGCAAAACCCTACGAGCAGTACTTC
TRBJ2-3 - - TRBV3-1/TRBV3-2 CASSQKRSQYF TGTGCCAGCAGCCAGAAGCGTTCGCAGTATTTT
TRBJ2-3 - - TRBV30 CAWSFDTQYF TGTGCCTGGAGCTTTGATACGCAGTATTTT
TRBJ2-3 - TRBD1 TRBV28 CASSADRPTTDTQYF TGTGCCAGCAGTGCGGACAGGCCGACCACAGATACGCAGTATTTT
TRBJ2-3 - TRBD2 TRBV19 CASSIILAGGLTSTDTQYF TGTGCCAGTAGTATTATCCTAGCGGGGGGATTAACTAGCACAGATACGCAGTATTTT
TRBJ1-1 - - TRBV11-2 CASSLTRGYTEAFF TGTGCCAGCAGCTTAACCAGGGGCTACACTGAAGCTTTCTTT
TRBJ2-2 - - TRBV5-1 CASSLAGDAGELFF TGCGCCAGCAGCTTGGCCGGGGATGCCGGGGAGCTGTTTTTT
TRBJ2-1 - - TRBV4-3 CASSQGQAYNEQFF TGCGCCAGCAGCCAAGGGCAGGCTTACAATGAGCAGTTCTTC
TRBJ1-2 - - TRBV19 CASSSTRGAYGYTF TGTGCCAGTAGTTCCACCCGGGGGGCCTATGGCTACACCTTC
TRBJ2-1 few - TRBV27 CASIPDSFSYNEQFF TGTGCCAGCATCCCGGACAGTTTCTCCTACAATGAGCAGTTCTTC
TRBJ2-7 - TRBD1 TRBV7-8 CASSLVGQGIYEQYF TGTGCCAGCAGCTTAGTAGGACAGGGTATCTACGAGCAGTACTTC
TRBJ1-1 - TRBD1 TRBV24-1 CATSSGTGNTEAFF TGTGCCACCAGCTCCGGGACAGGGAACACTGAAGCTTTCTTT
TRBJ2-7 few - TRBV12-5 CASGRGYEQYF TGTGCTAGTGGCAGAGGCTACGAGCAGTACTTC
TRBJ2-5 - - TRBV27 CASSSLLGFEETQYF TGTGCCAGCAGTTCCCTCCTAGGGTTTGAAGAGACCCAGTACTTC